This TCR beta chain was identified in a study of type 1 and type 2 diabetes patients. Study background: The cohort mixed type 1 diabetes, type 2 diabetes and nondiabetic donors. The study's findings and limits: A median of one highly-expanded CD4+ clone, covering under 5% of reads, occurred in type 2 diabetes.

V was clipped by 4 bases and J by 2 bases; unmatched bases: 4. Germline CDR1 MNHNS, CDR2 SASEGT. The CDR3 is 14 residues long. PCR was run on genomic DNA. Multiplex PCR with 30 forward and 13 reverse primers amplified the TCR beta CDR3. TCRdb re-called the multiplex PCR reads with MiXCR, one entry per CDR3 protein. Seen here are around 300,000 distinct CDR3 sequences, around 50% observed once, and the top ten hold approximately 14%. This clonotype has more than one count but fewer than ten. Its antigen remains unidentified. The sequence was collected from a young man with type 2 diabetes. Material for sequencing was peripheral blood mononuclear cells (PBMCs). The chain couples TRBV6-1 to TRBJ2-5, with 7 positions matching TRBD1. CDR3: CASSVGQAQETQYF. The CDR3 DNA follows: TGTGCCAGCAGTGTTGGACAGGCTCAAGAGACCCAGTACTTC.